The rows below give T cell receptor beta chains drawn from one sample of a study of T cells in Graves' hyperthyroidism and ophthalmopathy. TCRdb reprocessed the multiplex PCR reads via MiXCR and lists one record per CDR3 protein. The table shows approximately 100,000 distinct CDR3 sequences, with approximately 48% occurring only once. Sequenced material: blood. All receptors derive from a man aged 35-49 years with Graves' hyperthyroidism. Each CDR3 is given with its conserved first and last residue. The order of the fields is D gene, J gene, CDR3 length, V gene, clone size, CDR3 DNA, CDR3 protein. D genes are given only for firm matches. Size tells how often a clone was seen (once, few, many) or the class of an expanded clone, and some rows leave it out.

.	TRBJ2-7	9	TRBV20-1	.	TGCAGTGCTAGGTACGAGCAGTACTTC	CSARYEQYF
.	TRBJ1-1	15	TRBV29-1	once	TGCAGCGCCCGCGGCTCAAGCGGGACGAACACTGTAGCTTTCTTT	CSARGSSGTNTVAFF
.	TRBJ2-5	14	TRBV4-1	many	TGCGCCAGCAGCCCATTCGGGGGCCAAGAGACCCAGTACTTC	CASSPFGGQETQYF
.	TRBJ1-1	18	TRBV7-3	many	TGTGCCAGCAGCTTACTCGGTGGGGGAACCCAGTTTCTCGGTGAAGCTTTCTTT	CASSLLGGGTQFLGEAFF
TRBD1	TRBJ2-7	14	TRBV9	.	TGTGCCAGCAGTGAAGGGACAGGGTCCTACGAGCAGTACTTC	CASSEGTGSYEQYF
.	TRBJ1-3	14	TRBV29-1	.	TGCAGCGTTGAGGCAGGACCCTATGGCTACACCATATATTTT	CSVEAGPYGYTIYF
TRBD1	TRBJ2-1	16	TRBV9	many	TGTGCCAGCAGCCCTCGGACAGGGAGCTCCTACAATGAGCAGTTCTTC	CASSPRTGSSYNEQFF
.	TRBJ2-2	13	TRBV18	.	TGTGCCAGCTCACTGCAGGACACCGGGGAGCTGTTTTTT	CASSLQDTGELFF
TRBD2	TRBJ2-5	16	TRBV11-2	many	TGTGCCAGCAGCTTAACCCCTAGCGGGGGGGCAGAGACCCAGTACTTC	CASSLTPSGGAETQYF
.	TRBJ2-5	16	TRBV15	.	TGTGCCACCAGCAGGCCGCAGGATTTAAACCAAGAGACCCAGTACTTC	CATSRPQDLNQETQYF
TRBD1	TRBJ1-5	17	TRBV20-1	many	TGCAGTGCTAGAGACGGGACAGCCCGGGGGATTGGTCAGCCCCAGCATTTT	CSARDGTARGIGQPQHF
.	TRBJ2-5	13	TRBV20-1	once	TGCAGTGCTCAAGCGCCGGGACAAGAGACCCAGTACTTC	CSAQAPGQETQYF
.	TRBJ1-4	15	TRBV7-9	many	TGTGCCAGCAGCTTAGTTTGGGGGTCGGCTGAAAAACTGTTTTTT	CASSLVWGSAEKLFF
.	TRBJ2-2	14	TRBV2	.	TGTGCCAGCAGTGATGATTGGGATAGCGGGGAGCTGTTTTTT	CASSDDWDSGELFF
.	TRBJ2-7	14	TRBV20-1	many	TGCAGTGCGTACCCCTCGTCTCCGGGCTACGAGCAGTACTTC	CSAYPSSPGYEQYF
.	TRBJ1-5	12	TRBV27	.	TGTGCCAGCAGTCCCCGCAATCAGCCCCAGCATTTT	CASSPRNQPQHF
TRBD1	TRBJ1-1	13	TRBV20-1	few	TGCAGTGCTAAGACAGGGTTGGGGACTGAAGCTTTCTTT	CSAKTGLGTEAFF
TRBD2	TRBJ2-3	16	TRBV10-3	.	TGTGCCATCGGTGACGGGACTAGCGGGAGGACGGATACGCAGTATTTT	CAIGDGTSGRTDTQYF
.	TRBJ1-1	11	TRBV12-1	many	TGTGCCACCTTCCCCCAATTTGAAGCTTTCTTT	CATFPQFEAFF
TRBD1	TRBJ2-7	14	TRBV10-3	many	TGTGCCATCAGCGGGACAGGGGGCGCCGGCGAGCAGTACTTC	CAISGTGGAGEQYF
TRBD2	TRBJ2-7	14	TRBV19	.	TGTACCAGCAGTATCTTTGCGGGAGGCGGCGAGCAGTACTTC	CTSSIFAGGGEQYF
TRBD1	TRBJ2-5	18	TRBV13	many	TGTGCCAGCAGCTTAGGCGGGGACAGGGGAAGGTTTGGAGAGACCCAGTACTTC	CASSLGGDRGRFGETQYF
.	TRBJ2-1	16	TRBV4-3	.	TGCGCCAGCAGCCAAGATAGTAACGATATCTACAATGAGCAGTTCTTC	CASSQDSNDIYNEQFF
.	TRBJ2-3	15	TRBV2	.	TGTGCCAGCAGTTGGTCAGGGGGGCCGGCAGATACGCAGTATTTT	CASSWSGGPADTQYF
TRBD1	TRBJ2-3	15	TRBV20-1	.	TGCAGTGCTAGCGCCGGGACAGCCAGCACAGATTCGCAGTATTTT	CSASAGTASTDSQYF
.	TRBJ1-5	15	TRBV19	many	TGTGCCAGTCGCCCCTTAGGTCCCGAGACTCAGCCCCAGCATTTT	CASRPLGPETQPQHF
TRBD2	TRBJ2-1	15	TRBV4-3	many	TGCGCCAGCAGCCATAGACTAGCGGGAGCTCATGAGCAGTTCTTC	CASSHRLAGAHEQFF
.	TRBJ1-6	17	TRBV10-3	many	TGTGCCACCCGCGGAGGCGGGGCGAACTCCTATAATTCACCCCTCCACTTT	CATRGGGANSYNSPLHF
.	TRBJ1-6	16	TRBV7-9	many	TGTGCCAGCAGCTTCGTTTTAGGCCCCTCGGGCTCACCCCTCCACTTT	CASSFVLGPSGSPLHF
.	TRBJ1-5	12	TRBV7-9	many	TGTGCCAGCACCCTCGGAACTCAGCCCCAGCATTTT	CASTLGTQPQHF
.	TRBJ1-6	12	TRBV7-2	many	TGTGCCAGCAGCTTAGTTAATTCACCCCTCCACTTT	CASSLVNSPLHF
.	TRBJ1-2	16	TRBV5-1	many	TGCGCCAGCAGCTTGGTTCAGGGGATGGATCTTGATGGCTACACCTTC	CASSLVQGMDLDGYTF
.	TRBJ1-2	15	TRBV7-2	many	TGTGCCAGCAGCTTAGCGCTGGGAGGGTGGGATGGCTACACCTTC	CASSLALGGWDGYTF